The rows below give T cell receptor beta chains drawn from one sample of a study of blood T cells in healthy people across ages. Via MiXCR, TCRdb re-called the 5' RACE reads, giving one row per CDR3 protein. The sample has about 1.8 million distinct CDR3 sequences, about 50% seen once. The sample consisted of blood. The origin of the receptors is a woman between 40 and 50 years old in good health. CDR3s include the opening cysteine and the closing phenylalanine or tryptophan. A D gene is named only where the DNA matches it firmly. Expanded clones get a size class; other rows say once, few or many, or leave the size out.

size: few
length: 14
V: TRBV7-2
J: TRBJ2-5
D: .
DNA: TGTGCCAGCAGCTTCCAGGCCGGATCGGAGACCCAGTACTTC
CDR3: CASSFQAGSETQYF

size: .
length: 14
V: TRBV10-3
J: TRBJ2-7
D: TRBD2
DNA: TGTGCCATCATTCCGGGACTAGTCTACAATGAGCAGTACTTC
CDR3: CAIIPGLVYNEQYF

size: .
length: 14
V: TRBV7-2
J: TRBJ2-1
D: .
DNA: TGTGCCAGCAGCCACGGGACGGGATACAATGAGCAGTTCTTC
CDR3: CASSHGTGYNEQFF

size: once
length: 17
V: TRBV5-1
J: TRBJ2-2
D: TRBD1
DNA: TGCGCCAGCAGCCTTTGGACAGGGGGTACGAACACCGGGGAGCTGTTTTTT
CDR3: CASSLWTGGTNTGELFF

size: few
length: 12
V: TRBV20-1
J: TRBJ2-4
D: .
DNA: TGCAGTGCTAGCGGACTTTCGGGTGAGCAGTACTTC
CDR3: CSASGLSGEQYF

size: once
length: 15
V: TRBV28
J: TRBJ1-2
D: .
DNA: TGTGCCAGCAGTTTACCCGCAGGAATTAACTATGGCTACACCTTC
CDR3: CASSLPAGINYGYTF

size: .
length: 16
V: TRBV4-3
J: TRBJ1-2
D: .
DNA: TGCGCCAGCAGCCAAGATTTCATGGTGGAGAACTATGGCTACACCTTC
CDR3: CASSQDFMVENYGYTF

size: .
length: 16
V: TRBV4-1
J: TRBJ2-3
D: TRBD1
DNA: TGCGCCAGCAGCCATAAGGGGGCCTTAGCAGGAGATACGCAGTATTTT
CDR3: CASSHKGALAGDTQYF

size: .
length: 14
V: TRBV2
J: TRBJ2-3
D: .
DNA: TGTGCCAGCAATTTAGGAGTGGGGGCAGATACGCAGTATTTT
CDR3: CASNLGVGADTQYF

size: few
length: 14
V: TRBV3-1
J: TRBJ2-3
D: .
DNA: TGTGCCAGCAGCCAATGGACAGCTACAGATACGCAGTATTTT
CDR3: CASSQWTATDTQYF

size: .
length: 15
V: TRBV7-2
J: TRBJ2-7
D: .
DNA: TGTGCCAGCACTCTGGGGGGGCCCTCCTACAATGAGCAGTACTTC
CDR3: CASTLGGPSYNEQYF

size: .
length: 17
V: TRBV12-3/TRBV12-4
J: TRBJ2-5
D: TRBD1
DNA: TGTGCCAGCAGTTTTGCAGTTAGTACAGGGGGCCAAGAGACCCAGTACTTC
CDR3: CASSFAVSTGGQETQYF

size: .
length: 16
V: TRBV24-1
J: TRBJ2-7
D: .
DNA: TGTGCCACCAGTGATTTTGGGGAAGGGGGAACCTACGAGCAGTACTTC
CDR3: CATSDFGEGGTYEQYF

size: .
length: 15
V: TRBV11-2
J: TRBJ2-3
D: .
DNA: TGTGCCACTTCCACCCGCGGGTCGGGCACAGATACGCAGTATTTT
CDR3: CATSTRGSGTDTQYF

size: .
length: 14
V: TRBV7-2
J: TRBJ1-2
D: .
DNA: TGTGCCAGCAGCTCCGGACAGCGAAGCTATGGCTACACCTTC
CDR3: CASSSGQRSYGYTF

size: few
length: 15
V: TRBV6-5
J: TRBJ2-1
D: TRBD1
DNA: TGTGCCAGCAGTTACGCCGGGACAGTAGGGAATGAGCAGTTCTTC
CDR3: CASSYAGTVGNEQFF

size: many
length: 12
V: TRBV28
J: TRBJ2-7
D: .
DNA: TGTGCCAGCACAACCCGCTGGGACGAGCAGTACTTC
CDR3: CASTTRWDEQYF

size: .
length: 16
V: TRBV5-1
J: TRBJ1-6
D: .
DNA: TGCGCCAGCAGCTTGTTGGGGGGAGGCACTAATTCACCCCTCCACTTT
CDR3: CASSLLGGGTNSPLHF

size: .
length: 19
V: TRBV27
J: TRBJ2-6
D: TRBD1
DNA: TGTGCCAGCAAGTCTGAACGGACAGGCGCGACCTCTGGGGCCAACGCCCTGACTTTC
CDR3: CASKSERTGATSGANALTF

size: .
length: 15
V: TRBV5-1
J: TRBJ2-3
D: TRBD1
DNA: TGCGCCAGCGGACAGGGACAGGGGGCCACAGATACGCAGTATTTT
CDR3: CASGQGQGATDTQYF

size: .
length: 12
V: TRBV6-6
J: TRBJ2-7
D: .
DNA: TGTGCCAGCAGTTACGCGGCCCACGAGCAGTACTTC
CDR3: CASSYAAHEQYF

size: .
length: 16
V: TRBV7-9
J: TRBJ1-5
D: TRBD1
DNA: TGTGCCAGCAGCGTAGCGGAGGGGGCGTTCAATCAGCCCCAGCATTTT
CDR3: CASSVAEGAFNQPQHF

size: .
length: 15
V: TRBV9
J: TRBJ2-1
D: .
DNA: TGTGCCAGCAGCCAGCAAGACCTCTCCTACAATGAGCAGTTCTTC
CDR3: CASSQQDLSYNEQFF

size: .
length: 15
V: TRBV12-3/TRBV12-4
J: TRBJ2-1
D: .
DNA: TGTGCCAGCAGTTTGGGGCTGGAGGGGTACAATGAGCAGTTCTTC
CDR3: CASSLGLEGYNEQFF

size: .
length: 13
V: TRBV29-1
J: TRBJ2-1
D: .
DNA: TGCAGCGTCCCGACAGTTAGTAGGAATGAGCAGTTCTTC
CDR3: CSVPTVSRNEQFF

size: .
length: 13
V: TRBV29-1
J: TRBJ1-1
D: .
DNA: TGCAGCGGCTGGACGGGGATGAACACTGAAGCTTTCTTT
CDR3: CSGWTGMNTEAFF

size: .
length: 18
V: TRBV12-3/TRBV12-4
J: TRBJ2-3
D: TRBD1
DNA: TGTGCCAGCAGCCAAGACCCGGACAGGGAGAGGTCCACAGATACGCAGTATTTT
CDR3: CASSQDPDRERSTDTQYF

size: few
length: 15
V: TRBV12-3/TRBV12-4
J: TRBJ2-4
D: .
DNA: TGTGCCAGCAGCGCCGAACAGGGTTCCAAAAACATTCAGTACTTC
CDR3: CASSAEQGSKNIQYF

size: .
length: 13
V: TRBV7-6
J: TRBJ2-4
D: TRBD1
DNA: TGTGCCAGCAGCGTGGGACAGGGTAGCATTCAGTACTTC
CDR3: CASSVGQGSIQYF

size: .
length: 14
V: TRBV24-1
J: TRBJ2-3
D: .
DNA: TGTGCCACCACCCCGAGCCGGGGCACAGATACGCAGTATTTT
CDR3: CATTPSRGTDTQYF

size: few
length: 16
V: TRBV7-2
J: TRBJ2-3
D: TRBD2
DNA: TGTGCCAGCAGCTTAGGCGGACTAGCGATAGCAGATACGCAGTATTTT
CDR3: CASSLGGLAIADTQYF

size: .
length: 14
V: TRBV6-1
J: TRBJ1-2
D: .
DNA: TGTGCCAGCACCGTACGGAGGGAGAGTTATGGCTACACCTTC
CDR3: CASTVRRESYGYTF

size: .
length: 15
V: TRBV20-1
J: TRBJ2-1
D: TRBD2
DNA: TGCAGTGCTAGACAGGCGGGGGGGCCCTGGAATGAGCAGTTCTTC
CDR3: CSARQAGGPWNEQFF

size: few
length: 20
V: TRBV21-1
J: TRBJ2-4
D: .
DNA: TGTGCCAGCAGCTTCTGGGGCCGACTTGACCACTTACCCGCCAAAAACATTCAGTACTTC
CDR3: CASSFWGRLDHLPAKNIQYF

size: .
length: 15
V: TRBV4-3
J: TRBJ1-1
D: .
DNA: TGCGCCAGCAGCCCCAACCCAACGGTCAACACTGAAGCTTTCTTT
CDR3: CASSPNPTVNTEAFF

size: few
length: 16
V: TRBV6-5
J: TRBJ2-3
D: TRBD2
DNA: TGTGCCAGCACCGAGGGAGTAGCGGGGGGCACAGATACGCAGTATTTT
CDR3: CASTEGVAGGTDTQYF

size: many
length: 13
V: TRBV15
J: TRBJ2-1
D: .
DNA: TGTGCCACCAGCGGCCAAAAGTACAATGAGCAGTTCTTC
CDR3: CATSGQKYNEQFF

size: few
length: 16
V: TRBV28
J: TRBJ2-1
D: TRBD2
DNA: TGTGCCAGCAGTTCCCCCTCCCGACTAGCGGTTAATGAGCAGTTCTTC
CDR3: CASSSPSRLAVNEQFF

size: .
length: 15
V: TRBV11-2
J: TRBJ2-7
D: TRBD1
DNA: TGTGCCAGCAGTTATAGGGGGCGGCCGAACTACGAGCAGTACTTC
CDR3: CASSYRGRPNYEQYF

size: few
length: 14
V: TRBV27
J: TRBJ2-5
D: .
DNA: TGTGCCAGCAGTTTCCACCAGGAGGGGGAGACCCAGTACTTC
CDR3: CASSFHQEGETQYF

size: once
length: 19
V: TRBV5-6
J: TRBJ1-1
D: TRBD1
DNA: TGTGCCAGCAGCCGAGCGCCGGCCCGGACAGGGATGAAGGACACTGAAGCTTTCTTT
CDR3: CASSRAPARTGMKDTEAFF

size: .
length: 14
V: TRBV7-2
J: TRBJ1-6
D: .
DNA: TGTGCCAGCAGCTTAGACGGCGCCCATTCACCCCTCCACTTT
CDR3: CASSLDGAHSPLHF

size: once
length: 14
V: TRBV4-3
J: TRBJ1-1
D: .
DNA: TGCGCCAGCAGCCAAGATCTTAGTACAACCGAAGCTTTCTTT
CDR3: CASSQDLSTTEAFF

size: .
length: 16
V: TRBV5-1
J: TRBJ2-3
D: TRBD1
DNA: TGCGCCAGCAGCTTCGACAGGGCTGTTGCGACAGATACGCAGTATTTT
CDR3: CASSFDRAVATDTQYF

size: .
length: 12
V: TRBV7-2
J: TRBJ2-1
D: .
DNA: TGTGCCAGCAGCGCCCTCGGGGACGCGGAGTTCTTC
CDR3: CASSALGDAEFF

size: .
length: 16
V: TRBV5-1
J: TRBJ2-7
D: .
DNA: TGCGCCAGCAGACCGTGGAGAGGGTCCGTTTCCCACGAGCAGTACTTC
CDR3: CASRPWRGSVSHEQYF

size: .
length: 14
V: TRBV6-4
J: TRBJ1-2
D: .
DNA: TGTGCCAGCAGTGCGGCAGGCGCGGGGGCCGGCTACACCTTC
CDR3: CASSAAGAGAGYTF

size: .
length: 13
V: TRBV29-1
J: TRBJ2-1
D: .
DNA: TGCAGCGTTGTTGGGACTTTCAGGAATGAGCAGTTCTTC
CDR3: CSVVGTFRNEQFF

size: .
length: 17
V: TRBV6-6
J: TRBJ1-6
D: .
DNA: TGTGCCAGCAGTTACTCGCGCACCCGGACGGATAATTCACCCCTCCACTTT
CDR3: CASSYSRTRTDNSPLHF

size: .
length: 16
V: TRBV7-2
J: TRBJ2-7
D: TRBD1
DNA: TGTGCCAGCAGCTTAGATGCCGGGACAGGATCCTACGAGCAGTACTTC
CDR3: CASSLDAGTGSYEQYF

size: .
length: 16
V: TRBV9
J: TRBJ2-4
D: .
DNA: TGTGCCAGCAGCGTAGGGTCTACTCGAGCCAAAAACATTCAGTACTTC
CDR3: CASSVGSTRAKNIQYF

size: few
length: 17
V: TRBV6-6
J: TRBJ1-6
D: TRBD1
DNA: TGTGCCAGCAGTTACTCGTTGGACAGGGCGGTTGATTCACCCCTCCACTTT
CDR3: CASSYSLDRAVDSPLHF

size: .
length: 17
V: TRBV4-3
J: TRBJ2-5
D: TRBD1
DNA: TGCGCCAGCAGCCAAGAGGAGGACAGGGGCACTCAAGGGACCCAGTACTTC
CDR3: CASSQEEDRGTQGTQYF

size: few
length: 14
V: TRBV9
J: TRBJ2-5
D: .
DNA: TGTGCCAGCAGCGTTTTGGCTTCGGGGGAGACCCAGTACTTC
CDR3: CASSVLASGETQYF

size: .
length: 13
V: TRBV15
J: TRBJ1-1
D: .
DNA: TGTGCCACCCGCGGAAGGGAGAACACTGAAGCTTTCTTT
CDR3: CATRGRENTEAFF

size: .
length: 13
V: TRBV20-1
J: TRBJ2-5
D: .
DNA: TGCAGTGCCGAGCTCCTTAGCGACTGGACCCAGTACTTC
CDR3: CSAELLSDWTQYF

size: .
length: 20
V: TRBV5-1
J: TRBJ2-7
D: TRBD2
DNA: TGCGCCAGCAGCTTGGGTCCGGGACTAGCGGGGAAGAGCTCCTACAATGAGCAGTACTTC
CDR3: CASSLGPGLAGKSSYNEQYF

size: .
length: 15
V: TRBV27
J: TRBJ2-6
D: .
DNA: TGTGCCAGCAGCGCAGGGCTGACTGGGGCCAACGTCCTGACTTTC
CDR3: CASSAGLTGANVLTF